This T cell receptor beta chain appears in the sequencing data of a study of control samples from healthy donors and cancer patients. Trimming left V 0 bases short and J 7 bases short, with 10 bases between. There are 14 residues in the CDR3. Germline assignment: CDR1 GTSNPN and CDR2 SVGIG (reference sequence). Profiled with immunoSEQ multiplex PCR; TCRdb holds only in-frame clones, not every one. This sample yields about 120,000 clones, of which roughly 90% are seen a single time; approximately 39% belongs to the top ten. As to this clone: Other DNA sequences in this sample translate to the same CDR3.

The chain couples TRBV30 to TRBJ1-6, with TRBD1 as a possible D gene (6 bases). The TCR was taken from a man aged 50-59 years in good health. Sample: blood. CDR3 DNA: TGTGCCTGGAGTGTGGCCAGGGGAAATTCACCCCTCCACTTT. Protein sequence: CAWSVARGNSPLHF.